What follows are 3 T cell receptor beta chains derived from one specimen sequenced in a study of memory CD4+ T cells and cytomegalovirus serostatus. TCRdb keeps only in-frame clones here, not all; method: immunoSEQ multiplex PCR. The profile shows 50,000 to 65,000 clones, over 65% of them singletons. Single viable CD3+CD4+CD8-CD45RO+ cells were sorted as the memory CD4+ T cells. The sample taken for sequencing was memory CD4+ T cells from blood. These receptors were taken from an adult in good health and CMV-seropositive.

V is TRBV25-1 and J is TRBJ1-2; 8 bases are a match to TRBD1. The germline V gene has CDR1 MGHDK and CDR2 SYGVNS. The CDR3 runs 16 residues. With V trimmed by 4 bases and J by 3 bases, 10 bases remained unmatched. CDR3 loop: CASSGGSRGRDYGYTF. The CDR3 nucleotides are TGTGCCAGCAGTGGAGGGAGCAGGGGGCGGGACTATGGCTACACCTTC.

The rearrangement uses TRBV7-2 and TRBJ2-5; a weak D match, TRBD1 (5 bases). V dropped 2 bases and J dropped 2 bases, with 9 bases sitting between them. Germline CDR1 is SGHTA and CDR2 is FQGNSA. The CDR3 totals 14 residues. The CDR3 here is CASSLRGSQETQYF. For the CDR3, the DNA is TGTGCCAGCAGCTTAAGGGGATCTCAAGAGACCCAGTACTTC.

The rearrangement joins TRBV28 to TRBJ1-4; maybe TRBD1 (5 bases). Germline assignment: CDR1 MDHEN and CDR2 SYDVKM. The CDR3 is made up of 15 amino acids. Trimming took off 6 bases at V and 8 bases at J, with 19 bases between the two ends. In DNA, the CDR3 is TGTGCCAGCAGCCCAGGGTCGGCGAACGAGGAAAAACTGTTTTTT. Its protein product is CASSPGSANEEKLFF.